This entry concerns a single T cell receptor (beta chain). The entry originates in a study of blood T cell repertoires in COVID-19. The protocol was immunoSEQ multiplex PCR, while the TCRdb copy is restricted to in-frame clones and leaves out a portion. The repertoire holds 60,000 to 85,000 clones, with roughly 87% as singletons. CDR3 size: 14 residues. J lost 6 bases, V lost 2 bases, and 5 bases had no gene match. The germline V gene has CDR1 SGHTS and CDR2 YDEGEE. The rearrangement uses TRBV5-8 and TRBJ2-3; 8 bases align to TRBD2. This receptor was obtained from a woman of 80 years or more with active or convalescent COVID-19. Material: peripheral blood. The CDR3 is CASSLAGAVDTQYF. CDR3 DNA: TGTGCCAGCAGCTTAGCGGGGGCGGTGGATACGCAGTATTTT.